The 32 T cell receptor beta chains below all came from one sample that was sequenced in a study of beta chain features in type 1 diabetes. The isolated RNA, all of it, was reverse transcribed, so expressed TCRB transcripts were what got sequenced. Using immunoSEQ multiplex PCR, the repertoire was profiled, and TCRdb retains in-frame clones only, with some absent. Counted here are about 240,000 clones, more than 11% occurring once; the ten biggest clones make up roughly 0.019%. Study observations and caveats: A moderate, significant TCRB CDR3 shortening appeared in type 1 diabetes across four CD4+ subsets.

What these receptors recognize is not known. Sample: naive CD4+ T cells from blood. The receptors shown here come from a man aged 30 to 45 with type 1 diabetes.

Regarding this clone: One junction end disagrees with the germline gene, perhaps due to a read error. This rearrangement joins TRBV10-3 to TRBJ2-7; D not resolved. The V gene's germline CDR1 is ENHRY and CDR2 SYGVKD. The CDR3 contains 12 residues. The CDR3 coding sequence is TGTGCCATCGGTGACGGTCCAATGGTGCAGTACTTC. Encoded protein: CAIGDGPMVQYF.

The rearrangement links TRBV5-1 to TRBJ2-2, with 8 bases aligning to TRBD1. This CDR3 contains 16 residues. Germline V CDR1 and CDR2: SGHRS, YFSETQ. V shed 0 bases and J 5 bases; nucleotides not matched to a gene: 6. The CDR3 sequence: CASSLEGTGGTGELFF. CDR3 nucleotides: TGCGCCAGCAGCTTGGAAGGGACAGGAGGGACCGGGGAGCTGTTTTTT.

The rearrangement links TRBV7-2 to TRBJ2-6, with 8 bases aligning to TRBD1. The CDR3 is made up of 15 amino acids. Germline V CDR1 and CDR2: SGHTA, FQGNSA. After removal of 5 bases from V and 2 bases from J, the junction contained 2 bases not matched to a gene. The CDR3 loop is CASSTDRAGANVLTF. In nucleotides, the CDR3 is TGTGCCAGCAGCACGGACAGGGCTGGGGCCAACGTCCTGACTTTC.

V usage is TRBV7-9 and J usage is TRBJ2-1, with TRBD1 as a possible D gene (9 bases). The germline gives CDR1 SEHNR, CDR2 FQNEAQ (reference sequence). Trimming took 5 bases from V and 8 from J, leaving 22 bases between them. CDR3 size: 16 residues. DNA of the CDR3: TGTGCCAGCAGCACGGGAGGGACAGGGAAACTCCATGAGCAGTTCTTC. This codes for CASSTGGTGKLHEQFF.

This clone showed up just a few times. The chain has TRBV11-3 and TRBJ2-3; 7 bases are shared with TRBD2. The CDR3 is 15 residues long. The germline CDR1 and CDR2 sequences are SGHNT and YENEEA. The V gene end was trimmed by 4 bases and the J gene end by 4 bases; junction bases not matched to a gene: 8. The CDR3 DNA follows: TGTGCCAGCAGCTCACTCGGACTAGAGCCAGATACGCAGTATTTT. This gives the protein CASSSLGLEPDTQYF.

This clone was observed a few times. J is TRBJ1-1 and V is TRBV29-1, with D tentatively TRBD1 (5 bases). Germline CDR1 reads SQVTM; CDR2 reads ANQGSEA. V was cut by 2 bases and J by 7 bases, with 14 bases left in between. There are 13 residues in the CDR3. The CDR3, as DNA: TGCAGCGTTGAACTTATTCAGGGAGGTGAAGCTTTCTTT. Its protein is CSVELIQGGEAFF.

In DNA, the CDR3 is TGTGCCAGCAGTTCGGAGATTACGCTTGATGACACTGAAGCTTTCTTT. Its protein is CASSSEITLDDTEAFF. This chain joins TRBV6-5 and TRBJ1-1; D gene uncertain. V shed 4 bases and J shed 3 bases, with 18 bases lying between them. Germline CDR1 is MNHEY and CDR2 is SVGAGI. There are 16 residues in the CDR3.

The rearrangement uses TRBV11-3 and TRBJ1-1, with 7 bases matching TRBD1. Looked up from germline, CDR1 is SGHNT and CDR2 is YENEEA. This CDR3 region has 13 residues. With 5 bases clipped from V and 3 bases from J, the junction kept 3 bases outside the gene matches. As DNA, the CDR3 is TGTGCCAGCAGCGCACAGGGGTACACTGAAGCTTTCTTT. Its translation is CASSAQGYTEAFF.

This chain links TRBV18 with TRBJ1-2, with 9 bases that match TRBD1. The CDR3 extends over 14 amino acids. The trim removed 9 bases at V and 8 bases at J, leaving 13 bases unmatched. Germline V gives CDR1 KGHSH, CDR2 LQKENI. The CDR3 loop is CASRQDRGHEGYTF. Here the CDR3 DNA reads TGTGCCAGTCGCCAGGACAGGGGCCACGAAGGCTACACCTTC.

The rearrangement joins TRBV7-9 to TRBJ2-1; 10 nucleotides align to TRBD2. Germline V lookup: CDR1 SEHNR, CDR2 FQNEAQ (reference sequence). J was trimmed by 5 bases and V by 6 bases; bases with no gene match: 7. The CDR3 is 15 residues long. CDR3: CASSLAGVGDNEQFF. DNA of the CDR3: TGTGCCAGCAGTCTAGCGGGAGTAGGTGACAATGAGCAGTTCTTC.

This clone turned up a few times. The chain links TRBV4-1 to TRBJ2-1; no firm D call. V dropped 1 base and J dropped 0 bases, with 7 bases sitting between them. CDR3 length: 15 residues. Looked up from germline, CDR1 is MGHRA and CDR2 is YSYEKL. The CDR3 DNA follows: TGCGCCAGCAGCCAAGTACTCGTCTCCTACAATGAGCAGTTCTTC. This sequence encodes CASSQVLVSYNEQFF.

This clone was counted between two and nine times. The rearrangement links TRBV10-1 to TRBJ2-1, with a tentative D call TRBD2 (6 bases). The germline V gene has CDR1 WNHNN and CDR2 SYGVQD (reference sequence). This CDR3 region has 13 residues. The V end lost 7 bases, the J end lost 8 bases, and 15 bases lay between the germline ends. CDR3 protein: CASMSGSGDEQFF. DNA for the CDR3: TGCGCCAGCATGTCCGGGAGTGGGGATGAGCAGTTCTTC.

The rearrangement joins TRBV29-1 to TRBJ2-3; no clear D. This CDR3 contains 12 residues. The germline V and J ends were trimmed by 5 bases and 1 base, with 7 bases remaining between them. Per the germline V gene, CDR1 is SQVTM and CDR2 is ANQGSEA. For the CDR3, the DNA is TGCAGCGTTACGTCGGGCACAGATACGCAGTATTTT. It specifies CSVTSGTDTQYF.

The chain employs TRBV15 and TRBJ1-3; D remains ambiguous. The CDR3 loop spans 14 amino acids. The germline V gene encodes CDR1 LNHNV and CDR2 YYDKDF (reference sequence). Deletions cut 0 bases from V and 4 bases from J, with 7 bases between. The CDR3 spells CATSRDVFGNTIYF. CDR3 bases: TGTGCCACCAGCAGAGACGTTTTCGGAAACACCATATATTTT. The entire variable domain, with the rest obtained from reference TRBV15 and TRBJ1-3, is as follows: DAMVIQNPRYQVTQFGKPVTLSCSQTLNHNVMYWYQQKSSQAPKLLFHYYDKDFNNEADTPDNFQSRRPNTSFCFLDIRSPGLGDTAMYLCATSRDVFGNTIYFGEGSWLTVV.

The chain has TRBV7-2 and TRBJ2-7; the D is unclear. V dropped 5 bases and J dropped 2 bases, with 10 bases sitting between them. Germline V gene data show CDR1 as SGHTA and CDR2 as FQGNSA. This CDR3 spans 13 amino acids. This CDR3 is CASSLQFTYEQYF. CDR3 nucleotide sequence: TGTGCCAGCAGCCTACAGTTTACCTACGAGCAGTACTTC. The whole variable domain, filled in from reference TRBV7-2 and TRBJ2-7, reads GAGVSQSPSNKVTEKGKDVELRCDPISGHTALYWYRQSLGQGLEFLIYFQGNSAPDKSGLPSDRFSAERTGGSVSTLTIQRTQQEDSAVYLCASSLQFTYEQYFGPGTRLTVT.

The chain carries TRBV5-6 and TRBJ2-5, with 14 bases aligning to TRBD2. V trimming: 4 bases; J trimming: 3 bases; junction bases outside the gene matches: 5. Germline V lookup: CDR1 SGHDT, CDR2 YYEEEE. This CDR3 is 16 amino acids long. CDR3 nucleotide sequence: TGTGCCAGCAGCCCTCCGGGACTAGCGGGAGAAGAGACCCAGTACTTC. Protein product: CASSPPGLAGEETQYF.

This clone was seen a handful of times. The CDR3 here is CASSLDSTGTYGYTF. The CDR3 DNA follows: TGTGCCAGCAGCTTAGATTCGACAGGTACCTATGGCTACACCTTC. The chain has TRBV11-3 and TRBJ1-2; possible D gene TRBD1, 6 bases. Trimming shortened V by 0 bases and J by 4 bases, and 12 bases separated the two germline ends. The CDR3 has 15 residues. CDR1 is SGHNT and CDR2 is YENEEA in the germline V gene.

This clone was recorded a few times. The V gene is TRBV6-5, the J gene TRBJ2-5, with TRBD1 as a possible D gene (7 bases). This CDR3 region has 16 residues. The ends were cut back, 2 bases at V and 2 bases at J, with 15 bases in the middle. CDR1 MNHEY and CDR2 SVGAGI come from the germline V gene. The DNA of the CDR3 is TGTGCCAGCAGTTACGCCTGGGACAGCGGGCAAGAGACCCAGTACTTC. It yields the protein CASSYAWDSGQETQYF.

This clone was counted only a few times. CDR3 coding DNA: TGTGCCACCAGCAGAGTCTTGAGTCAGCCCCAGCATTTT. Protein product: CATSRVLSQPQHF. This chain uses TRBV15 with TRBJ1-5, with no clear D. V was trimmed by 1 base and J by 6 bases, leaving 7 bases between them. CDR1 and CDR2 from the germline V gene are LNHNV and YYDKDF (reference sequence). This CDR3 is 13 amino acids long.

This chain links TRBV25-1 with TRBJ2-2; the D is unclear. Germline CDR1 is MGHDK and CDR2 is SYGVNS. The ends were cut back, 1 base at V and 1 base at J, with 7 bases in the middle. The length of the CDR3 is 15 residues. CDR3 sequence (DNA): TGTGCCAGCAGTGAATGGTCAGGGAACACCGGGGAGCTGTTTTTT. Amino acids: CASSEWSGNTGELFF.

This sequence joins TRBV30 and TRBJ2-7, with D perhaps TRBD2 (6 bases). The CDR3 is made up of 12 amino acids. V gave up 0 bases and J gave up 9 bases, with 12 bases separating them. Germline V lookup: CDR1 GTSNPN, CDR2 SVGIG (reference sequence). The CDR3 sequence is CAWSVLMGGQYF. The DNA of the CDR3 is TGTGCCTGGAGTGTACTTATGGGAGGGCAGTACTTC.

The CDR3 loop is CASSFTGGLAMNTEAFF. CDR3 DNA: TGTGCCAGCAGCTTCACGGGGGGCCTCGCCATGAACACTGAAGCTTTCTTT. The J gene is TRBJ1-1, the V gene TRBV11-2; tentatively, D is TRBD1 (6 bases). Germline V lookup: CDR1 SGHAT, CDR2 FQNNGV. V lost 3 bases and J 0 bases, leaving 17 bases between the germline ends. The CDR3 totals 17 residues.

The chain carries TRBV5-6 and TRBJ2-2; a possible D gene is TRBD1 (5 bases). V dropped 0 bases and J dropped 1 base, with 7 bases sitting between them. CDR1 is SGHDT, CDR2 YYEEEE, per germline. The CDR3 length is 15 residues. The CDR3 DNA is TGTGCCAGCAGCTTGGACAGGTTGAACACCGGGGAGCTGTTTTTT. Amino acid sequence: CASSLDRLNTGELFF.

V usage is TRBV7-6 and J usage is TRBJ2-6, with D uncertain. V lost 2 bases to trimming and J lost 2 bases, with 4 bases between them. In germline, CDR1 is SGHVS, CDR2 FNYEAQ. CDR3 length equals 14 residues. The CDR3 is CASSLIAGANVLTF. The DNA of the CDR3 is TGTGCCAGCAGCTTAATCGCTGGGGCCAACGTCCTGACTTTC.

This clone was seen more than once but under ten times. The J gene is TRBJ2-7, the V gene TRBV5-6; TRBD1 is a possible D gene (6 bases). Germline CDR1 SGHDT, CDR2 YYEEEE. The ends were cut back, 4 bases at V and 2 bases at J, with 13 bases in the middle. This CDR3 has 14 residues. The CDR3 sequence is CASSKPGQAYEQYF. DNA for the CDR3: TGTGCCAGCAGCAAACCGGGACAAGCCTACGAGCAGTACTTC.

This clone was recorded a few times. This rearrangement joins TRBV10-3 to TRBJ2-1, with 16 positions matching TRBD2. V lost 2 bases to trimming and J lost 8 bases; unmatched junction nucleotides: 3. Germline V gene sequence: CDR1 ENHRY, CDR2 SYGVKD. This CDR3 contains 16 residues. DNA for the CDR3: TGTGCCATCAGTGAGGGGACTAGCGGGAGGGCGGATGAGCAGTTCTTC. This sequence encodes CAISEGTSGRADEQFF.

The chain recombines TRBV9 with TRBJ2-7; 7 bases fit TRBD1. CDR1 and CDR2 from the germline V gene are SGDLS and YYNGEE. The ends lost 0 bases at V and 3 bases at J; junction bases unmatched: 3. This CDR3 comprises 14 residues. The CDR3 spells CASSVAQGSYEQYF. In nucleotides, the CDR3 is TGTGCCAGCAGCGTAGCACAGGGGAGCTACGAGCAGTACTTC.

The genes are TRBV4-1 and TRBJ1-4; D gene uncertain. Germline CDR1 is MGHRA and CDR2 is YSYEKL. This CDR3 region has 15 residues. Trimming took 2 bases from V and 5 from J, leaving 12 bases between them. In DNA, the CDR3 is TGCGCCAGCAGCCAAACGGGCAGCGGAAATGAAAAACTGTTTTTT. Translating it yields CASSQTGSGNEKLFF.

In its sample, this clone was seen a few times. The rearrangement links TRBV19 to TRBJ2-3; D perhaps matches TRBD2 (6 bases). The CDR3 totals 14 residues. Trimming cost V 7 bases and J 6 bases, with 17 bases left between them. The germline CDR1 and CDR2 sequences are LNHDA and SQIVND (reference sequence). This CDR3 is CASTLGGVRDTQYF. CDR3 in DNA: TGTGCCAGTACTCTAGGAGGGGTTCGGGATACGCAGTATTTT.

There are a few counts of this clone. The CDR3 coding sequence is TGTGCCAGCAGCCAAGCTTTGGGACTAGCGGGAGCTAACTCCACAGATACGCAGTATTTT. This gives the protein CASSQALGLAGANSTDTQYF. The chain is built from TRBV4-2 and TRBJ2-3; 14 bases map to TRBD2. This CDR3 has 20 amino acids. J gave up 2 bases and V 1 base, and 11 bases lay outside the gene matches. CDR1 and CDR2 from the germline V gene are LGHNA and YNFKEQ.

This clone has only a few counts. The chain is built from TRBV4-2 and TRBJ2-7, with 8 bases aligning to TRBD1. Germline V gene lookup returns CDR1 LGHNA and CDR2 YNFKEQ. CDR3 length: 16 residues. V dropped 4 bases and J dropped 6; count of bases not matched to a gene: 14. The CDR3 spells CASSPETGEMVSEQYF. For the CDR3, the DNA is TGTGCCAGCAGCCCAGAGACAGGGGAGATGGTCTCCGAGCAGTACTTC.

The chain employs TRBV6-5 and TRBJ1-2, with no clear D. V was clipped by 2 bases and J by 2 bases, with 12 bases between them. Germline lookup yields CDR1 MNHEY and CDR2 SVGAGI. CDR3 length: 15 amino acids. As DNA, the CDR3 is TGTGCCAGCAGTTACGGGCCCGACGGAAACTATGGCTACACCTTC. It codes for CASSYGPDGNYGYTF.